This TCR beta chain was identified during a study of shared clonotypes between healthy human individuals (dated by TCRdb to the early 2020s). Background on the whole study: A couple of women and a few men aged 18 to 49 years were included in the cohort. For each donor, CD4 naive and CD4 memory were each run on three plates, CD8 naive on two plates, and CD8 memory on one plate. To estimate repertoire size and how much clonotype sharing occurs between individuals, the study deeply sequenced the blood TCR repertoires of roughly 5 healthy adults. Different laboratories and diverse techniques were used to prepare libraries and sequence TCR repertoires, to increase sequencing depth and limit assay-specific biases. Each donor's leukapheresis produced roughly between about 0.8 and 10 billion PBMCs. What the study reported, not specific to this receptor: Pairwise subsampling led to the expectation that sequencing depth would affect the degree of clonotype sharing among donors. Even with the large sequencing depth, rarefaction of the sorted-subset datasets indicated that sequencing was incomplete. Higher generation probabilities were observed for clonotypes shared by all four sorted-subset donors than for non-shared clonotypes. Larger estimated clonotype richness was generally found for naive subsets than for memory subsets. Across a handful of donors, roughly 5.1% of naive CD4, 3% to 3.5% of naive CD8, 2.3% of memory CD4, and 0.4% to 0.45% of memory CD8 clonotypes were shared. Sampling was restricted to blood, and TCR repertoires in tissue are likely to differ from TCR repertoires in blood. The small number of donors limited the genetic and exposure-history diversity represented.

Using the deep immunoSEQ assay, TCR CDR3 regions were amplified from genomic DNA by multiplex PCR. Extracted genomic DNA from each cell subset was spread evenly across all wells of several immunoSEQ 96-well plates, with each plate serving as a replicate. Each replicate PCR for sorted subsets received approximately 200 ng genomic DNA, equal to tens of thousands of T cell genomes. The purified libraries were quantified using a Qubit 3.0 fluorometer, sized with a Bioanalyzer 2100, and then quantified again using the KAPA Library Quantification kit. Every immunoSEQ 96-well plate was sequenced on a separate single-read 150-cycle Illumina NextSeq 550 flow cell. Per the original workflow: Because the immunoSEQ output included only junctional sequences and no quality scores, the filtering could not be the same as the filtering used for full-length reads. Sequences were annotated with PyIR, a Python wrapper for IgBLAST v1.9, and V/J genes and CDR3 were assigned using IMGT germline references. Reads were removed for weak V/J assignments (E-value above 1e-6), missing CDR3, stop codons, out-of-frame junctions, or ambiguous translated residues. V3J clonotypes were defined by identical inferred V gene, J gene, and CDR3 amino acid sequence. To compute the percentage overlap between repertoires, the number of shared unique clonotypes was divided by the size of the smaller repertoire. RTK rarefaction, the Chao1 estimator, and Recon v2.1 estimates of unobserved clonotypes were used to assess repertoire richness. For all TCRbeta clonotypes obtained by the gDNA method from several donors, generation probabilities were computed with OLGA. TCRdb's version of the immuneACCESS table is confined to in-frame rearrangements and falls short of the full clone set. An unresolved V gene accounts for under half of the shortfall where checked; the remainder is of unknown origin. V and J calls and clone size are those listed in that table; D and trimming were worked out from the DNA. Across this sample there are about 330,000 clones, with roughly 70% seen only once. The ten largest clones add up to about a tenth of the sample.

With respect to this clone: What this receptor recognizes is not known. The sample holds no much larger clone one base away, and base qualities are not on file.

The donors were healthy, HIV-negative adults with no recently reported acute infections or vaccinations. Only Caucasian adults living in Nashville, Tennessee, USA were represented among the donors. CD4+ T cells were enriched by magnetic negative selection; naive cells were then positively selected on CD45RA, and the negative fraction formed the memory subset. Blood was obtained by leukapheresis, after which PBMCs were separated by Ficoll-Histopaque density gradient centrifugation and cryopreserved in liquid nitrogen vapor phase. Analytical flow cytometry was used to check the purity and quantity of each magnetically sorted T cell population. From each sorted fraction, genomic DNA was isolated and quantified by UV absorbance on a Nanodrop 2000c. V loses 5 bases of germline sequence and J loses 5 bases, and the interval between the two ends is 13 bases. The CDR3 runs 13 residues from the cysteine to the phenylalanine. Only the CDR3 part of the read is kept: 39 bases, read in frame from the first base. The germline V gene supplies CDR1 SGHTS and CDR2 YDEGEE.

The TCR sequence derives from a man aged 25-40 years in good health. The sequenced sample was memory CD4+ T cells sorted from blood. The cell subset or site label corresponds to: CD45RA-negative fraction. The rearrangement joined TRBV5-8 to TRBJ2-5; a confident D gene designation cannot be given. The DNA sequence is as follows: TGTGCCAGCAGGCAGGTCCATTCGGAGACCCAGTACTTC. Its translation is CASRQVHSETQYF.